These 26 T cell receptor beta chains originate from one sample sequenced in a study of siplizumab effects on memory and regulatory T cells. Generated by immunoSEQ multiplex PCR, the TCRdb table keeps only in-frame clones and is missing some. The table records about 50,000 clones, about 90% of them present only once. The sample comprised naive CD8+ T cells sorted from blood. The receptors were gathered from a human donor in good health.

The chain couples TRBV29-1 to TRBJ2-7, with TRBD2 matching over 7 bases. CDR1 and CDR2 from the germline V gene are SQVTM and ANQGSEA. This CDR3 has 17 amino acids. The ends lost 1 base at V and 3 bases at J; junction bases unmatched: 15. The CDR3 coding sequence is TGCAGCGTTGAAGGTTGGGGGGAGGGCCCAAAAGTCTACGAGCAGTACTTC. This gives the protein CSVEGWGEGPKVYEQYF.

This clone was observed a single time. This rearrangement joins TRBV13 to TRBJ1-3, with D perhaps matching TRBD1 (6 bases). Trimming took off 5 bases at V and 2 bases at J, with 13 bases between the two ends. The CDR3 is 15 amino acids. In germline, CDR1 is PRHDT, CDR2 FYEKMQ (reference sequence). In DNA form, the CDR3 reads TGTGCCAGCAGCCTAACCGGGACAACTGGAAACACCATATATTTT. It is translated as CASSLTGTTGNTIYF.

The genes are TRBV6-1 and TRBJ1-5; D may be TRBD1 (6 bases). Trimming removed 4 bases from V and 0 bases from J, with 10 bases in between. The germline CDR1 and CDR2 sequences are MNHNS and SASEGT. This CDR3 contains 15 residues. Written as DNA, the CDR3 is TGTGCCAGCAGTGTGACAGGCTATAGCAATCAGCCCCAGCATTTT. Residues: CASSVTGYSNQPQHF.

The chain links TRBV27 to TRBJ2-7; D is possibly TRBD1 or TRBD2 (5 bases each). This CDR3 comprises 13 residues. The germline V gene has CDR1 MNHEY and CDR2 SMNVEV (reference sequence). V was trimmed by 1 base and J by 5 bases, leaving 9 bases between them. For the CDR3, the DNA is TGTGCCAGCAGTTTATACCGGGGCAACGAGCAGTACTTC. It translates to CASSLYRGNEQYF.

This clone was detected only a few times. CDR3 region: CASSLEWSQGEQYF. The CDR3 DNA reads as TGTGCCAGCAGCTTAGAGTGGTCCCAGGGGGAGCAGTACTTC. This chain connects TRBV7-6 to TRBJ2-7; D is possibly TRBD1 (6 bases). The V end lost 1 base, the J end lost 7 bases, and 14 bases lay between the germline ends. Per germline, CDR1 SGHVS and CDR2 FNYEAQ. The CDR3 is made up of 14 amino acids.

In this sample, this clone turned up a few times. The chain recombines TRBV2 with TRBJ1-1, with D hard to call. The germline gives CDR1 SNHLY, CDR2 FYNNEI. CDR3 length: 10 amino acids. Trimming removed 7 bases from V and 7 bases from J, with 7 bases in between. As DNA, the CDR3 is TGTGCCAGCAACGAAGATGAAGCTTTCTTT. It encodes CASNEDEAFF. The full variable domain, in which reference TRBV2 and TRBJ1-1 provide the parts outside the CDR3, is EPEVTQTPSHQVTQMGQEVILRCVPISNHLYFYWYRQILGQKVEFLVSFYNNEISEKSEIFDDQFSVERPDGSNFTLKIRSTKLEDSAMYFCASNEDEAFFGQGTRLTVV.

This chain joins TRBV5-1 and TRBJ2-1; D perhaps matches TRBD1 (6 bases). Germline loops: CDR1 SGHRS, CDR2 YFSETQ. Trimming left V 2 bases short and J 8 bases short, with 8 bases between. The CDR3 is made up of 12 amino acids. The CDR3 nucleotides are TGCGCCAGCAGCTTACAGGGCGATGAGCAGTTCTTC. Protein: CASSLQGDEQFF.

Here the CDR3 DNA reads TGTGCCAGTAGTATCCCAGCGAGCGGGAGACTTGGGGATACGCAGTATTTT. Protein sequence: CASSIPASGRLGDTQYF. V usage is TRBV19 and J usage is TRBJ2-3, with 8 bases matching TRBD2. CDR3 length: 17 amino acids. Germline trimming cut 3 bases from V and 6 bases from J; bases unmatched to any gene: 14. Looked up from germline, CDR1 is LNHDA and CDR2 is SQIVND (reference sequence).

V is TRBV5-1 and J is TRBJ2-5; D gene uncertain. The CDR3 loop spans 15 amino acids. V was cut by 1 base and J by 2 bases, with 12 bases left in between. Per germline, CDR1 SGHRS and CDR2 YFSETQ. The CDR3 region is CASSLFGSPQETQYF. The DNA for the CDR3 is TGCGCCAGCAGCTTGTTCGGCAGTCCACAAGAGACCCAGTACTTC.

V usage is TRBV30 and J usage is TRBJ2-5; tentatively, D is TRBD1 or TRBD2 (5 bases each). This CDR3 contains 12 residues. Trimming left V 7 bases short and J 5 bases short, with 14 bases between. The germline gives CDR1 GTSNPN, CDR2 SVGIG (reference sequence). CDR3 in amino acids: CASTGTRETQYF. The CDR3 DNA reads as TGTGCCTCAACCGGGACCCGGGAGACCCAGTACTTC.

This chain joins TRBV19 and TRBJ1-3; TRBD1 matches at 9 bases. J lost 0 bases, V lost 6 bases, and 6 bases had no gene match. This CDR3 is built from 16 residues. Germline CDR1 is LNHDA and CDR2 is SQIVND (reference sequence). The CDR3 DNA is TGTGCCAGTAGGGCGCGGGACAGGGTCTCTGGAAACACCATATATTTT. Amino acid sequence: CASRARDRVSGNTIYF.

This clone was observed a few times. The chain recombines TRBV5-4 with TRBJ1-4; D is possibly TRBD1 (6 bases). This CDR3 is 13 amino acids long. In germline, CDR1 is SGHNT, CDR2 YYREEE (reference sequence). The V gene lost 7 bases and the J gene lost 5 bases, with 12 bases spanning the gap. The CDR3 sequence: CASGEQGNEKLFF. The CDR3 DNA follows: TGTGCCAGCGGGGAACAGGGAAATGAAAAACTGTTTTTT.

The genes are TRBV15 and TRBJ2-7, with D possibly matching TRBD2 (7 bases). V was cut by 5 bases and J by 2 bases, with 19 bases left in between. The V gene's germline CDR1 is LNHNV and CDR2 YYDKDF (reference sequence). This CDR3 comprises 16 residues. The CDR3 sequence: CATSGRLAGAAYEQYF. CDR3 coding DNA: TGTGCCACCAGCGGACGACTAGCAGGGGCTGCCTACGAGCAGTACTTC.

This rearrangement joins TRBV7-6 to TRBJ2-7; maybe TRBD2 (5 bases). This CDR3 has 14 amino acids. The V gene's germline CDR1 is SGHVS and CDR2 FNYEAQ. With 0 bases removed from V and 4 bases from J, the gap between germline ends came to 10 bases. The CDR3 is CASSLASGRYEQYF. CDR3 nucleotides: TGTGCCAGCAGCTTAGCGTCGGGGAGATACGAGCAGTACTTC.

V is TRBV11-2 and J is TRBJ1-1; 7 bases fit TRBD1. The V gene's germline CDR1 is SGHAT and CDR2 FQNNGV. The CDR3 consists of 13 residues. V gave up 4 bases and J gave up 10 bases; unmatched junction bases: 9. This CDR3 reads CASSSATGQGAFF. The CDR3 DNA is TGTGCCAGCAGCTCGGCGACAGGGCAGGGAGCTTTCTTT. Full variable domain (rest looked up from reference TRBV11-2 and TRBJ1-1): EAGVAQSPRYKIIEKRQSVAFWCNPISGHATLYWYQQILGQGPKLLIQFQNNGVVDDSQLPKDRFSAERLKGVDSTLKIQPAKLEDSAVYLCASSSATGQGAFFGQGTRLTVV.

The V gene is TRBV30, the J gene TRBJ1-1; D remains ambiguous. The germline V gene encodes CDR1 GTSNPN and CDR2 SVGIG (reference sequence). Deletions cut 7 bases from V and 1 base from J, with 10 bases between. CDR3 size: 12 residues. CDR3 sequence (DNA): TGTGCCTTAATCCAGTGGAACACTGAAGCTTTCTTT. Protein sequence: CALIQWNTEAFF.

The chain employs TRBV5-6 and TRBJ2-5; 10 bases are shared with TRBD1. The DNA end favors TRBJ2-7, so the J call may be wrong. This CDR3 is 12 amino acids long. CDR1 and CDR2 (germline): SGHDT, YYEEEE. CDR3 residues: CASGTGASEQYF. CDR3 DNA: TGTGCCAGCGGGACAGGGGCAAGCGAGCAGTACTTC.

V usage is TRBV13 and J usage is TRBJ1-1; 10 bases are shared with TRBD1. Germline CDR1 PRHDT, CDR2 FYEKMQ (reference sequence). This CDR3 has 18 amino acids. V lost 1 base and J lost 7; bases outside the gene matches: 15. The CDR3 sequence: CASSLAYRPTGGVSEAFF. DNA for the CDR3: TGTGCCAGCAGCTTAGCCTATCGACCGACAGGGGGCGTGAGTGAAGCTTTCTTT.

J is TRBJ2-4 and V is TRBV5-4, with TRBD1 identical over 9 bases. J was trimmed by 1 base and V by 2 bases; bases with no gene match: 7. Germline CDR1 SGHNT, CDR2 YYREEE (reference sequence). The length of the CDR3 is 17 residues. In nucleotides, the CDR3 is TGTGCCAGCAGCTTCGGAGGACAGGGGTCGGCCAAAAACATTCAGTACTTC. Translation gives CASSFGGQGSAKNIQYF.

This chain links TRBV27 with TRBJ2-7, with 10 bases aligning to TRBD1. Trimming at V came to 6 bases and at J to 6 bases, leaving 5 bases not matched to a gene. This CDR3 has 13 residues. CDR1 is MNHEY and CDR2 is SMNVEV in the germline V gene (reference sequence). The CDR3 region is CASSGTGVTEQYF. CDR3 nucleotide sequence: TGTGCCAGCAGCGGGACAGGGGTAACCGAGCAGTACTTC.

The rearrangement uses TRBV4-1 and TRBJ2-7; D possibly matches TRBD1 or TRBD2 (7 bases each). The CDR3 length is 14 residues. Trimming shortened V by 4 bases and J by 5 bases, and 15 bases separated the two germline ends. In germline, CDR1 is MGHRA, CDR2 YSYEKL. CDR3 coding DNA: TGCGCCAGCAGCCTCCTTCAGGGGGGGCACGAGCAGTACTTC. Its protein is CASSLLQGGHEQYF.

V and J are TRBV5-8 and TRBJ2-1; D may match TRBD1 or TRBD2 (5 bases each). This CDR3 spans 14 amino acids. Germline CDR1 SGHTS, CDR2 YDEGEE. V was trimmed by 4 bases and J by 0 bases, leaving 8 bases between them. The CDR3 DNA is TGTGCCAGCAGCCCGAGGGGCTCCTACAATGAGCAGTTCTTC. This translates into CASSPRGSYNEQFF.

The chain employs TRBV4-1 and TRBJ2-1, with no clear D. The CDR3 is 13 amino acids. The germline CDR1 and CDR2 sequences are MGHRA and YSYEKL. Trimming left V 6 bases short and J 3 bases short, with 9 bases between. The CDR3 DNA follows: TGCGCCAGCAGGGGTACTGTCTACAATGAGCAGTTCTTC. It specifies CASRGTVYNEQFF.

This rearrangement joins TRBV11-2 to TRBJ2-2, with D hard to call. Deletions cut 4 bases from V and 9 bases from J, with 9 bases between. Germline lookup yields CDR1 SGHAT and CDR2 FQNNGV. This CDR3 contains 12 residues. The CDR3 region is CASSSWDWELFF. The CDR3, as DNA: TGTGCCAGCAGCTCCTGGGATTGGGAGCTGTTTTTT.

The genes are TRBV4-1 and TRBJ2-1; unclear D gene. Germline values: CDR1 MGHRA, CDR2 YSYEKL. The CDR3 length is 15 residues. V was cut by 4 bases and J by 4 bases, with 14 bases left in between. The CDR3 reads CASSPENGAYNEQFF. In DNA form, the CDR3 reads TGCGCCAGCAGCCCCGAAAACGGAGCTTACAATGAGCAGTTCTTC.

The rearrangement links TRBV6-6 to TRBJ2-7, with D perhaps matching TRBD1 or TRBD2 (5 bases each). V was clipped by 0 bases and J by 2 bases, with 11 bases between them. This CDR3 comprises 15 residues. Germline V CDR1 and CDR2: MNHNY, SVGAGI (reference sequence). CDR3 coding DNA: TGTGCCAGCAGTTACTCAGAGGGGCCCCCCTACGAGCAGTACTTC. Translation gives CASSYSEGPPYEQYF.